The sequence of this T cell receptor beta chain was determined in a study of regulatory T cells in long-lasting Graves disease. In the study overall: The antithyroid drugs taken by newly diagnosed Graves' patients had been used for under 3 months.

Arm-PCR of CDR3 regions and iRepertoire HTBI primers were used to build TCR beta libraries. MiXCR, run by TCRdb on the multiplex PCR reads, gives a single entry per CDR3 protein. The top ten clones hold 20% to 25% of a sample with around 360,000 distinct CDR3 sequences, 16% of them seen once. This clonotype was detected many times. Looked up from germline, CDR1 is SNHLY and CDR2 is FYNNEI. This CDR3 contains 15 residues. The V segment lost 0 bases and the J segment 7 bases; nucleotides outside the gene matches: 9. Time point of the sample: newly diagnosed GD, antithyroid drugs for less than 3 months. From PBMCs, RNA was extracted and then used to make the TCR library. These same records also appear under a second study, on T cells in Graves' hyperthyroidism and ophthalmopathy.

The chain couples TRBV2 to TRBJ2-7, with 7 bases lining up with TRBD2. The source is a woman younger than 30 with Graves disease. This sample comprised peripheral blood mononuclear cells (PBMCs), obtained at new diagnosis, from a patient treated with antithyroid drugs. CDR3 in amino acids: CASSEALWLADEQYF. In DNA form, the CDR3 reads TGTGCCAGCAGTGAAGCGCTTTGGCTAGCGGATGAGCAGTACTTC.